One and the same sample provided the 16 T cell receptor beta chains below, sequenced in a study of CD8 T cells in Susac syndrome. A quantity of roughly 0.5 to 1 ug RNA underwent reverse transcription using random hexamers. MiXCR, applied by TCRdb to the immunoSEQ multiplex PCR reads, yields one record per CDR3 protein. The repertoire holds around 180,000 distinct CDR3 sequences, around 96% seen once, with 0.15% to 0.2% in the top ten. The sequencing sample was made of CD8+ T cells from PBMCs. Every receptor here comes from a human donor with multiple sclerosis.

Here the CDR3 reads CSARPRGTGLREQYF. In nucleotides, the CDR3 is TGCAGTGCTAGACCAAGGGGGACAGGGCTGCGGGAGCAGTACTTC. The rearrangement links TRBV20-1 to TRBJ2-7; 9 bases agree with TRBD1. The V gene end was trimmed by 2 bases and the J gene end by 7 bases; junction bases not matched to a gene: 12. The CDR3 sequence is 15 residues long. From germline, CDR1 is DFQATT and CDR2 SNEGSKA (reference sequence).

With respect to this clonotype: One junction end disagrees with the germline gene, perhaps due to a read error. The rearrangement uses TRBV15 and TRBJ1-5; D is unresolved. CDR3 size: 13 residues. The germline gives CDR1 LNHNV, CDR2 YYDKDF (reference sequence). This CDR3 reads CATSRADNQAQHF. The CDR3 region has the DNA TGTGCCACCAGCAGAGCCGACAATCAGGCCCAGCATTTT.

The V and J genes are TRBV7-9 and TRBJ2-7; D is perhaps TRBD1 or TRBD2 (6 bases each). The CDR3 is 15 amino acids. The V gene's germline CDR1 is SEHNR and CDR2 FQNEAQ (reference sequence). V was pared by 5 bases and J by 5 bases, with 19 bases between. As DNA, the CDR3 is TGTGCCAGCAGCGAGGGGGGAAATTACGGGAACGAGCAGTACTTC. This encodes CASSEGGNYGNEQYF.

This chain links TRBV24-1 with TRBJ2-5; perhaps TRBD2 as D (6 bases). The CDR3 contains 13 residues. Looked up from germline, CDR1 is KGHDR and CDR2 is SFDVKD. Trimming cost V 3 bases and J 7 bases, with 11 bases left between them. The CDR3 region is CATSDPEGPTQYF. The CDR3 DNA follows: TGTGCCACCAGTGATCCGGAGGGGCCGACCCAGTACTTC.

The gene calls are TRBV6-2 or TRBV6-3 and TRBJ2-5; D gene unclear. Trimming pared 6 bases from V and 2 bases from J, leaving 13 bases between. Germline V CDR1 and CDR2: MNHEY, SVGEGT. The CDR3 is made up of 14 amino acids. In DNA form, the CDR3 reads TGTGCCAGCAGCCTCGGAGTGGGACAAGAGACCCAGTACTTC. It is translated as CASSLGVGQETQYF.

The chain employs TRBV3-1 and TRBJ1-4; the D is unclear. This CDR3 is 15 amino acids long. The V end lost 0 bases, the J end lost 5 bases, and 10 bases lay between the germline ends. Per the germline V gene, CDR1 is LGHDT and CDR2 is YNNKEL (reference sequence). Here the CDR3 DNA reads TGTGCCAGCAGCCAAGAGCGCGCGTGGAATGAAAAACTGTTTTTT. Translation gives CASSQERAWNEKLFF.

This rearrangement joins TRBV20-1 to TRBJ2-5, with D possibly matching TRBD1 (6 bases). The CDR3 runs 11 residues. Germline V gene data show CDR1 as DFQATT and CDR2 as SNEGSKA (reference sequence). V dropped 3 bases and J dropped 5 bases, with 7 bases sitting between them. The CDR3 DNA is TGCAGTGCTAGCCAGGGGGAGACCCAGTACTTC. Its translation: CSASQGETQYF.

The chain carries TRBV20-1 and TRBJ1-2, with TRBD1 as a possible D gene (6 bases). The CDR3 is 18 amino acids. V lost 5 bases and J 1 base, leaving 26 bases between the germline ends. CDR1 is DFQATT, CDR2 SNEGSKA, per germline (reference sequence). CDR3 DNA sequence: TGCAGTGCTTGGTCCCGGGACAAAAATCTTCCCCATAACTATGGCTACACCTTC. Protein: CSAWSRDKNLPHNYGYTF.

The gene calls are TRBV5-6 and TRBJ1-2, with D uncertain. From germline, CDR1 is SGHDT and CDR2 YYEEEE. With 2 bases removed from V and 4 bases from J, the gap between germline ends came to 9 bases. This CDR3 is 13 amino acids long. The CDR3: CASSLDNSYGYTF. CDR3 DNA sequence: TGTGCCAGCAGCTTAGATAACAGCTATGGCTACACCTTC.

In its sample, this clonotype was seen once. The V gene is TRBV20-1, the J gene TRBJ2-7; 9 positions agree with TRBD2. This CDR3 comprises 15 residues. Trimming cost V 0 bases and J 0 bases; bases outside gene matches: 3. The V gene's germline CDR1 is DFQATT and CDR2 SNEGSKA (reference sequence). CDR3 region: CSARDGTSSSYEQYF. The CDR3 DNA sequence: TGCAGTGCTAGAGATGGGACTAGCAGCTCCTACGAGCAGTACTTC.

This clonotype was found once. This rearrangement joins TRBV27 to TRBJ2-3, with no clear D. V lost 7 bases, J lost 2 bases, and 10 bases lay in between. CDR1 MNHEY and CDR2 SMNVEV come from the germline V gene (reference sequence). CDR3 length: 13 amino acids. The CDR3 sequence: CASMSTFTDTQYF. The DNA of the CDR3 is TGTGCCAGCATGAGCACGTTCACAGATACGCAGTATTTT.

This chain joins TRBV25-1 and TRBJ2-5, with 10 bases that match TRBD1. Germline CDR1 reads MGHDK; CDR2 reads SYGVNS. V lost 4 bases, J lost 7 bases, and 6 bases stayed unmatched. The CDR3 contains 14 residues. The CDR3 here is CASSGQGATGTQYF. The CDR3 DNA follows: TGTGCCAGCAGTGGACAGGGGGCGACCGGGACCCAGTACTTC.

The count of this clonotype is one. The rearrangement uses TRBV19 and TRBJ1-2, with D possibly matching TRBD1 (6 bases). Per the germline V gene, CDR1 is LNHDA and CDR2 is SQIVND (reference sequence). The CDR3 loop spans 16 amino acids. Trimming removed 7 bases from V and 0 bases from J, with 18 bases in between. For the CDR3, the DNA is TGTGCCAGTAACCCCGTACAGGGCCCTGCTAACTATGGCTACACCTTC. Residues: CASNPVQGPANYGYTF.

The J gene is TRBJ1-5, the V gene TRBV9, with no clear D. V lost 7 bases and J 0 bases, leaving 8 bases between the germline ends. The CDR3 contains 13 residues. Germline CDR1 reads SGDLS; CDR2 reads YYNGEE. CDR3 sequence (DNA): TGTGCCAGCTCGCCAGGTAGCAATCAGCCCCAGCATTTT. Protein sequence: CASSPGSNQPQHF.

The rearrangement uses TRBV3-1 and TRBJ2-7; 9 bases are shared with TRBD2. J was trimmed by 5 bases and V by 3 bases; bases with no gene match: 8. Germline V gene data show CDR1 as LGHDT and CDR2 as YNNKEL (reference sequence). The CDR3 contains 15 residues. CDR3 bases: TGTGCCAGCAGCCATACAGCGGGGGGTGTTGACGAGCAGTACTTC. Translated, it gives CASSHTAGGVDEQYF.

CDR3 coding DNA: TGTGCCAGCTCTCCTCAGGGAGCGAACACTGAAGCTTTCTTT. Translated, it gives CASSPQGANTEAFF. The chain combines TRBV18 with TRBJ1-1; maybe TRBD1 (5 bases). V was clipped by 6 bases and J by 1 base, with 12 bases between them. Per the germline V gene, CDR1 is KGHSH and CDR2 is LQKENI. The CDR3 totals 14 residues.